This is a list of T cell receptor beta chains from one sample in a study of cytomegalovirus exposure and HLA in healthy donors. Clones were sequenced by immunoSEQ multiplex PCR, and TCRdb holds only the in-frame ones, with some missing. The table includes about 150,000 clones, around 80% detected once. The specimen sequenced was PBMCs. These receptor sequences come from a male donor in good health and CMV-seropositive. Each CDR3 is given with its conserved first and last residue. The size entry is marked missing in some rows and otherwise reads once, few, many or a size class.

V gene: TRBV11-2; clone size: -; CDR3 protein: CASSSGLARYNEQFF
V gene: TRBV7-9; clone size: -; CDR3 protein: CASSRQGEETQYF
V gene: TRBV11-2; clone size: -; CDR3 protein: CASSLVRGGEQYF
V gene: TRBV4-2; clone size: -; CDR3 protein: CASSQVSRLASNEQFF
V gene: TRBV7-3; clone size: -; CDR3 protein: CASSSLGSTDTQYF
V gene: TRBV6-6; clone size: few; CDR3 protein: CASRGETGNHEQYF
V gene: TRBV13; clone size: -; CDR3 protein: CASTPPQITEAFF
V gene: TRBV28; clone size: -; CDR3 protein: CASSLSLGAGAGNTIYF
V gene: TRBV28; clone size: -; CDR3 protein: CASSSGRARETQYF
V gene: TRBV2; clone size: -; CDR3 protein: CASSEEAGPETQYF
V gene: TRBV29-1; clone size: -; CDR3 protein: CSGGKTDTQYF
V gene: TRBV6-1; clone size: few; CDR3 protein: CASSGMSGRKDSTDTQYF
V gene: TRBV7-2; clone size: -; CDR3 protein: CASSLSGPGGYGYTF
V gene: TRBV10-2; clone size: -; CDR3 protein: CASKTPGGGKETQYF
V gene: TRBV14; clone size: once; CDR3 protein: CASSQGVWAGAVGELFF